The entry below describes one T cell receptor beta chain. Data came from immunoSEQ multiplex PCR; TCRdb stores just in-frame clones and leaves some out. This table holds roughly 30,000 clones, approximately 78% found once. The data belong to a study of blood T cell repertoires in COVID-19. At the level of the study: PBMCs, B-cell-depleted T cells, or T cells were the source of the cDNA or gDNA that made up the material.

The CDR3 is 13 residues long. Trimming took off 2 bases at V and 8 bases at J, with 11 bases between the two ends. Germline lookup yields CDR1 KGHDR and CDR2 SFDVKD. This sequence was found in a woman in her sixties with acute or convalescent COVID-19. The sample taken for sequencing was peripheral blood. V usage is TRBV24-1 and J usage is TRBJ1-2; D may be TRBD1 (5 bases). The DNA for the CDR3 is TGTGCCACCAGTGATTCCAGGGTGTCCGGCTACACCTTC. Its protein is CATSDSRVSGYTF.